Shown below are 10 T cell receptor beta chains from a single sample sequenced in a study of cytomegalovirus exposure and HLA in healthy donors. TCRdb's table, derived via immunoSEQ multiplex PCR, lists solely in-frame clones and lacks some. Here the sample spans 30,000 to 40,000 clones, approximately 95% being singletons. The sample taken for sequencing was PBMCs. These receptors all come from a young man in good health and CMV-seronegative.

This clone came up a few times. CDR3 loop: CSVDLQGIGDTEAFF. The DNA of the CDR3 is TGCAGCGTTGATCTACAGGGCATCGGAGACACTGAAGCTTTCTTT. The J gene is TRBJ1-1, the V gene TRBV29-1, with D tentatively TRBD1 (6 bases). In germline, CDR1 is SQVTM, CDR2 ANQGSEA. V lost 3 bases and J lost 3, with 17 bases in between. CDR3 size: 15 residues.

This chain connects TRBV16 to TRBJ1-1; D uncertain. Germline V gives CDR1 KGHSY, CDR2 FQNENV. There are 12 residues in the CDR3. Trimming cost V 4 bases and J 11 bases, with 14 bases left between them. The CDR3 region is CASSLGRGLAFF. CDR3 nucleotide sequence: TGTGCCAGCAGCCTAGGCCGCGGGTTGGCTTTCTTT.

The chain uses TRBV11-2 and TRBJ2-7; a weak D match, TRBD1 (6 bases). The CDR3 loop spans 13 amino acids. Germline loops: CDR1 SGHAT, CDR2 FQNNGV. V was shortened by 3 bases and J by 2 bases, with 8 bases between the two germline ends. The CDR3 bases are TGTGCCAGCAGCTTTTACAGGGCCTACGAGCAGTACTTC. Translation: CASSFYRAYEQYF.

The chain joins TRBV30 to TRBJ1-3, with unresolved D. Germline CDR1 is GTSNPN and CDR2 is SVGIG (reference sequence). This CDR3 comprises 13 residues. V dropped 4 bases and J dropped 0 bases, with 7 bases sitting between them. The CDR3 DNA reads TGTGCCTGGATACAGAGCTCTGGAAACACCATATATTTT. It encodes CAWIQSSGNTIYF.

This chain uses TRBV5-5 with TRBJ2-5; a weak D match, TRBD1 (8 bases). Germline V gives CDR1 SGHKS, CDR2 YYEKEE (reference sequence). V lost 6 bases and J 1 base, leaving 13 bases between the germline ends. The CDR3 totals 14 residues. CDR3 bases: TGTGCCAGCAACAGGGGGGGGGTCCAAGAGACCCAGTACTTC. It translates to CASNRGGVQETQYF.

The gene calls are TRBV29-1 and TRBJ2-3; 7 bases are a match to TRBD2. V trimming: 4 bases; J trimming: 3 bases; junction bases outside the gene matches: 1. The CDR3 runs to 12 residues. Germline values: CDR1 SQVTM, CDR2 ANQGSEA. This CDR3 reads CSVVGGTDTQYF. CDR3 DNA sequence: TGCAGCGTTGTCGGGGGGACAGATACGCAGTATTTT.

The chain employs TRBV5-6 and TRBJ1-1; no definite D call. Looked up from germline, CDR1 is SGHDT and CDR2 is YYEEEE. With 4 bases removed from V and 0 bases from J, the gap between germline ends came to 13 bases. This CDR3 contains 15 residues. CDR3 sequence: CASSPIGRMNTEAFF. The CDR3 nucleotides are TGTGCCAGCAGCCCGATCGGCAGGATGAACACTGAAGCTTTCTTT.

The chain is built from TRBV6-6 and TRBJ1-2; D is possibly TRBD1 (5 bases). CDR1 and CDR2 (germline): MNHNY, SVGAGI (reference sequence). The V end lost 0 bases, the J end lost 8 bases, and 13 bases lay between the germline ends. The CDR3 totals 14 residues. CDR3 in amino acids: CASSYSGTREGYTF. In nucleotides, the CDR3 is TGTGCCAGCAGTTACTCCGGGACTCGGGAGGGCTACACCTTC.

This chain joins TRBV7-9 and TRBJ1-1, with 10 bases matching TRBD1. Germline lookup yields CDR1 SEHNR and CDR2 FQNEAQ (reference sequence). V lost 0 bases, J lost 11 bases, and 6 bases stayed unmatched. CDR3 length: 14 residues. This CDR3 reads CASSLAGQGVVAFF. The CDR3 DNA reads as TGTGCCAGCAGCTTAGCTGGACAGGGGGTAGTCGCTTTCTTT.

The chain links TRBV4-1 to TRBJ1-2, with D perhaps matching TRBD1 (6 bases). V shed 0 bases and J shed 5 bases, with 16 bases lying between them. Germline CDR1 reads MGHRA; CDR2 reads YSYEKL. The CDR3 is made up of 16 amino acids. CDR3 residues: CASSQERTVRRYGYTF. CDR3 sequence (DNA): TGCGCCAGCAGCCAAGAACGGACAGTCAGACGATATGGCTACACCTTC.